These 25 T cell receptor beta chains originate from one sample sequenced in a study of cytomegalovirus exposure and HLA in healthy donors (dated by TCRdb to about 2017). The method behind the library was the immunoSEQ multiplex PCR assay. Sourced from immuneACCESS, this table was stored by TCRdb with only in-frame sequences that have V and J called. A share of the clones is absent; for the studies checked, an unresolved V gene accounts for under half, and the remainder has no known explanation. The sample table contains about 160,000 clones; only one count was recorded for roughly 91% of them. Approximately 3.1% of the sample is in the top ten clones. The sequenced material came from PBMCs. These receptors came from a man between 18 and 29 years old in good health and CMV-seronegative.

This clone was seen a single time. In DNA, the CDR3 is TGTGCCAGCAGCCACAGGGGGTCCAACACCGGGGAGCTGTTTTTT. It codes for CASSHRGSNTGELFF. The chain recombines TRBV5-4 with TRBJ2-2; 8 bases fit TRBD1. Germline loops: CDR1 SGHNT, CDR2 YYREEE (reference sequence). With V trimmed by 4 bases and J by 2 bases, 4 bases remained unmatched. The CDR3 covers 15 residues.

CDR3 protein: CASSLETANYGYTF. DNA for the CDR3: TGCGCCAGCAGCTTGGAAACGGCTAACTATGGCTACACCTTC. The rearrangement joins TRBV5-1 to TRBJ1-2, with unresolved D. The length of the CDR3 is 14 residues. Per germline, CDR1 SGHRS and CDR2 YFSETQ. V was shortened by 0 bases and J by 0 bases, with 6 bases between the two germline ends.

This clone showed up just a few times. The genes are TRBV7-8 and TRBJ2-1, with D possibly TRBD1 on 6 matching bases. CDR3 size: 14 residues. V was pared by 5 bases and J by 4 bases, with 12 bases between. From germline, CDR1 is SGHVS and CDR2 FQNEAQ. In DNA, the CDR3 is TGTGCCAGCAGCCCGACAGGCGATTACAATGAGCAGTTCTTC. Its protein is CASSPTGDYNEQFF.

The chain links TRBV19 to TRBJ2-3; D ambiguous. CDR1 is LNHDA and CDR2 is SQIVND in the germline V gene (reference sequence). The V end lost 10 bases, the J end lost 2 bases, and 7 bases lay between the germline ends. The CDR3 contains 11 residues. This CDR3 reads CATRNTDTQYF. The CDR3 DNA is TGTGCCACCAGAAACACAGATACGCAGTATTTT.

The J gene is TRBJ2-1, the V gene TRBV7-9; D unresolved. CDR1 and CDR2 from the germline V gene are SEHNR and FQNEAQ (reference sequence). Trimming stripped 4 bases from V and 9 bases from J, with 16 bases between. The CDR3 has 14 amino acids. The CDR3 DNA follows: TGTGCCAGCAGCTCCGACATCGTCGTTCGTGAGCAGTTCTTC. Its translation: CASSSDIVVREQFF.

The chain couples TRBV29-1 to TRBJ2-5; D might be TRBD2 (6 bases). Trimming removed 1 base from V and 1 base from J, with 16 bases in between. This CDR3 contains 16 residues. CDR1 and CDR2 from the germline V gene are SQVTM and ANQGSEA. CDR3 amino acids: CSVEVGAGTLQETQYF. The DNA for the CDR3 is TGCAGCGTTGAAGTTGGGGCGGGGACCCTCCAAGAGACCCAGTACTTC.

The chain has TRBV6-1 and TRBJ2-2; 15 nucleotides match TRBD2. The CDR3 has 18 amino acids. Trimming removed 4 bases from V and 2 bases from J; junction bases left unmatched: 5. CDR1 is MNHNS and CDR2 is SASEGT in the germline V gene. This CDR3 reads CASSVGLAGGFNTGELFF. The CDR3, as DNA: TGTGCCAGCAGTGTGGGACTAGCGGGAGGTTTTAACACCGGGGAGCTGTTTTTT.

The rearrangement links TRBV30 to TRBJ1-4; D is perhaps TRBD1 (5 bases). This CDR3 contains 15 residues. V lost 1 base to trimming and J lost 4 bases, with 13 bases between them. CDR1 and CDR2 (germline): GTSNPN, SVGIG (reference sequence). This chain's CDR3 is CAWSGDSFINEKLFF. DNA of the CDR3: TGTGCCTGGAGTGGAGACAGCTTTATTAATGAAAAACTGTTTTTT.

The V and J genes are TRBV6-6 and TRBJ1-5; D is perhaps TRBD1 (6 bases). The V end lost 7 bases, the J end lost 6 bases, and 19 bases lay between the germline ends. Germline assignment: CDR1 MNHNY and CDR2 SVGAGI (reference sequence). The CDR3 runs to 15 residues. CDR3 loop: CASTSRQAGGQPQHF. CDR3 sequence (DNA): TGTGCCAGCACCTCTCGACAGGCGGGGGGTCAGCCCCAGCATTTT.

This rearrangement joins TRBV27 to TRBJ2-3; tentative D call: TRBD2 (5 bases). The germline gives CDR1 MNHEY, CDR2 SMNVEV (reference sequence). The CDR3 sequence is 11 residues long. V dropped 6 bases and J dropped 15 bases, with 16 bases sitting between them. The chain's CDR3 is CASRLGVQRYF. CDR3 nucleotides: TGTGCCAGCAGACTAGGAGTGCAAAGATATTTT.

The V gene is TRBV6-5, the J gene TRBJ1-5; no firm D call. This CDR3 has 14 residues. Germline-derived CDR1 and CDR2 are MNHEY and SVGAGI. V lost 7 bases, J lost 2 bases, and 12 bases lay in between. This CDR3 reads CASIGGRGNQPQHF. The CDR3, as DNA: TGTGCCAGCATAGGAGGGAGAGGCAATCAGCCCCAGCATTTT.

This clone was seen only once. The chain joins TRBV6-1 to TRBJ2-7; tentatively, D is TRBD1 (6 bases). The CDR3 runs 13 residues. The germline V and J ends were trimmed by 8 bases and 1 base, with 12 bases remaining between them. Germline loops: CDR1 MNHNS, CDR2 SASEGT. The CDR3: CASEQGWSYEQYF. The DNA for the CDR3 is TGTGCCAGCGAACAGGGATGGTCCTACGAGCAGTACTTC.

The gene calls are TRBV19 and TRBJ2-5; D may be TRBD1 (5 bases). The CDR3 has 14 amino acids. CDR1 LNHDA and CDR2 SQIVND come from the germline V gene (reference sequence). The V end was cut by 2 bases, the J end by 0 bases, with 7 bases between. CDR3 sequence reads: CASSITGYQETQYF. CDR3 DNA: TGTGCCAGTAGTATAACAGGATACCAAGAGACCCAGTACTTC.

The V and J genes are TRBV7-6 and TRBJ1-1; possibly TRBD1 for D (6 bases). This CDR3 is 14 amino acids long. Germline CDR1 SGHVS, CDR2 FNYEAQ. Trimming took 2 bases from V and 2 from J, leaving 9 bases between them. DNA of the CDR3: TGTGCCAGCAGCTTAACAGGGAAAAACACTGAAGCTTTCTTT. Translation: CASSLTGKNTEAFF.

The chain couples TRBV4-1 to TRBJ1-6, with TRBD1 as a possible D gene (6 bases). This CDR3 region has 14 residues. The germline V and J ends were trimmed by 3 bases and 5 bases, with 8 bases remaining between them. CDR1 MGHRA and CDR2 YSYEKL come from the germline V gene. The CDR3 sequence is CASSHTGNNSPLHF. CDR3 nucleotides: TGCGCCAGCAGCCACACAGGGAATAATTCACCCCTCCACTTT.

This sequence joins TRBV27 and TRBJ2-7; TRBD1 matches at 9 bases. Germline assignment: CDR1 MNHEY and CDR2 SMNVEV (reference sequence). The CDR3 consists of 18 residues. Trimming at V came to 3 bases and at J to 4 bases, leaving 16 bases not matched to a gene. The CDR3 reads CASSFRGQGAMEDYEQYV. For the CDR3, the DNA is TGTGCCAGCAGTTTTCGGGGACAGGGCGCCATGGAGGATTACGAGCAGTACGTC.

This clone was observed once. The rearrangement links TRBV18 to TRBJ2-2; the D gene is possibly TRBD1 (6 bases). Trimming removed 2 bases at V and 0 bases at J, with 13 bases between. Per germline, CDR1 KGHSH and CDR2 LQKENI. The CDR3 consists of 17 residues. This CDR3 reads CASSPRKDSSNTGELFF. CDR3 in DNA: TGTGCCAGCTCACCAAGAAAGGACAGTTCGAACACCGGGGAGCTGTTTTTT.

The J gene is TRBJ2-7, the V gene TRBV2; D not resolved. Germline-derived CDR1 and CDR2 are SNHLY and FYNNEI. V shed 5 bases and J shed 0 bases, with 11 bases lying between them. The CDR3 sequence is 14 residues long. The CDR3 nucleotides read TGTGCCAGCAGTTCTACAGATAACTCCTACGAGCAGTACTTC. This gives the protein CASSSTDNSYEQYF.

This clone was counted once. This chain links TRBV28 with TRBJ1-5; maybe TRBD1 (6 bases). Looked up from germline, CDR1 is MDHEN and CDR2 is SYDVKM. V was shortened by 11 bases and J by 5 bases, with 16 bases between the two germline ends. This CDR3 contains 13 residues. In DNA, the CDR3 is TGTGCCGGGACCCGACAGGCCGATCAGCCCCAGCATTTT. Its protein is CAGTRQADQPQHF. Based on the CDR3 plus reference TRBV28 and TRBJ1-5, the full variable domain is DVKVTQSSRYLVKRTGEKVFLECVQDMDHENMFWYRQDPGLGLRLIYFSYDVKMKEKGDIPEGYSVSREKKERFSLILESASTNQTSMYLCAGTRQADQPQHFGDGTRLSIL.

The V call is TRBV29-1, the J call TRBJ2-7; 7 nucleotides match TRBD1. The V and J ends lost 6 bases and 3 bases, in that order; junction bases with no gene match: 11. CDR1 SQVTM and CDR2 ANQGSEA come from the germline V gene. The length of the CDR3 is 14 residues. This CDR3 is CSVTGVLAHYEQYF. The CDR3 bases are TGCAGCGTAACAGGGGTTTTGGCCCACTACGAGCAGTACTTC.

The rearrangement joins TRBV28 to TRBJ2-7, with no clear D. This CDR3 comprises 15 residues. The ends were cut back, 4 bases at V and 0 bases at J, with 13 bases in the middle. The germline V gene has CDR1 MDHEN and CDR2 SYDVKM. CDR3 bases: TGTGCCAGCAGTTATAGAGGTGCTAGCTCCTACGAGCAGTACGTC. Protein product: CASSYRGASSYEQYV.

The V gene is TRBV28, the J gene TRBJ1-1; TRBD1 is a possible D gene (6 bases). V gave up 6 bases and J gave up 2 bases, with 16 bases separating them. CDR1 is MDHEN, CDR2 SYDVKM, per germline. The CDR3 spans 15 residues. Here the CDR3 DNA reads TGTGCCAGCAGCTTGACAGGAAACTATAACACTGAAGCTTTCTTT. Translating it yields CASSLTGNYNTEAFF.

This clone was seen only once. V and J are TRBV7-8 and TRBJ2-1; D possibly corresponds to TRBD1 (6 bases). CDR3 length: 16 residues. Trimming pared 4 bases from V and 4 bases from J, leaving 17 bases between. Germline lookup yields CDR1 SGHVS and CDR2 FQNEAQ. The CDR3 region has the DNA TGTGCCAGCAGCTCACCGGATTACAGGGTATACAATGAGCAGTTCTTC. Amino acids: CASSSPDYRVYNEQFF.

The chain carries TRBV6-6 and TRBJ2-7, with 12 bases that match TRBD1. J was trimmed by 7 bases and V by 4 bases; bases with no gene match: 11. Looked up from germline, CDR1 is MNHNY and CDR2 is SVGAGI (reference sequence). The CDR3 extends over 16 amino acids. The CDR3 is CASSFGGGQGAREQYV. As DNA, the CDR3 is TGTGCCAGCAGTTTTGGGGGGGGACAGGGGGCGCGAGAGCAGTACGTC.

Only a few counts were recorded for this clone. The chain has TRBV28 and TRBJ1-1, with D possibly being TRBD1 (6 bases). V lost 6 bases and J 5 bases, leaving 16 bases between the germline ends. This CDR3 is built from 14 residues. Germline lookup yields CDR1 MDHEN and CDR2 SYDVKM. The CDR3 sequence is CASRGADVRTEAFF. CDR3 nucleotide sequence: TGTGCCAGCAGGGGGGCGGACGTTAGGACTGAAGCTTTCTTT.